This T cell receptor beta chain was identified in a study of cytomegalovirus exposure and HLA in healthy donors. About the study: Inside one of the first data releases sat around 77 million unique TCRs taken from HLA-typed donors. Study-wide points: A later analysis linked a missense DCLRE1C variant to TCR beta V- and J-gene trimming. In a later analysis, an Asian-associated ancestry cluster reportedly showed fewer N-insertions than the roughly 730-donor mean.

Germline V gives CDR1 SGHAT, CDR2 FQNNGV. V lost 0 bases to trimming and J lost 4 bases, with 5 bases between them. This CDR3 is built from 13 residues. PCR primers comprised 60 Vbeta and 13 Jbeta primers. This table comes from immunoSEQ multiplex PCR, and its TCRdb copy is limited to in-frame clones, with some not included. The sample lists 150,000 to 200,000 clones; roughly 12% were seen once. A remark on this clone: Its target is unknown.

This receptor was obtained from a man aged 45 to 65 in good health and CMV-seropositive. The rearrangement joins TRBV11-2 to TRBJ2-3; D is unclear. Material: PBMCs. In nucleotides, the CDR3 is TGTGCCAGCAGCTTAGAACTGGCAGATACGCAGTATTTT. This translates into CASSLELADTQYF. Variable domain in full (rest from reference TRBV11-2 and TRBJ2-3): EAGVAQSPRYKIIEKRQSVAFWCNPISGHATLYWYQQILGQGPKLLIQFQNNGVVDDSQLPKDRFSAERLKGVDSTLKIQPAKLEDSAVYLCASSLELADTQYFGPGTRLTVL.